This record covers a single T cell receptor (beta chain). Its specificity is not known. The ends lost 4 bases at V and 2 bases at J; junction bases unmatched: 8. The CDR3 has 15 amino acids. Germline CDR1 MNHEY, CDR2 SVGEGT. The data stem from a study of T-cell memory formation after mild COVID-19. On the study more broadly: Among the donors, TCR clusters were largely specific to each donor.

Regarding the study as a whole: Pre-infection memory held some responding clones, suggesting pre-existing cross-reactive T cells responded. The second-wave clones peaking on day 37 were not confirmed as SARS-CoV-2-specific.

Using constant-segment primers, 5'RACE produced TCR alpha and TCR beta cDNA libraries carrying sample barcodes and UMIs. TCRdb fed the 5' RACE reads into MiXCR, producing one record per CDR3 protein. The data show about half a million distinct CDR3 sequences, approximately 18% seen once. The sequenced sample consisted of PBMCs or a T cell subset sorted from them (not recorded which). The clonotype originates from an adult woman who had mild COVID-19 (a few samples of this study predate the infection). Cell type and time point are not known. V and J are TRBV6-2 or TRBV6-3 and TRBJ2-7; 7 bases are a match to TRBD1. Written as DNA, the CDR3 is TGTGCCAGCAGTTCCGGGACAGCCCTTCCCTACGAGCAGTACTTC. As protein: CASSSGTALPYEQYF.